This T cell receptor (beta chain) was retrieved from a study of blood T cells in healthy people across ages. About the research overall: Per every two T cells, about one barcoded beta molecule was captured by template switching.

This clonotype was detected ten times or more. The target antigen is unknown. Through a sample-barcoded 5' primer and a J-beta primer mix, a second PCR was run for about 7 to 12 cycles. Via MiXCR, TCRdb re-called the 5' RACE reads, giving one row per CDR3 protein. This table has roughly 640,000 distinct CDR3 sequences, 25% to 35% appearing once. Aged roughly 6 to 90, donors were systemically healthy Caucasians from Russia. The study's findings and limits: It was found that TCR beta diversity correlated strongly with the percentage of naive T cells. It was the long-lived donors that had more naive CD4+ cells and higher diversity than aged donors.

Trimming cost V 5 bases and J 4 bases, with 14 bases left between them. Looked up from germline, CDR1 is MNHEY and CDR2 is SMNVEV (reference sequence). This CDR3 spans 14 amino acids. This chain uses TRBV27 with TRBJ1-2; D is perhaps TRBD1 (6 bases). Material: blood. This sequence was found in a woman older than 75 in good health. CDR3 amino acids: CASSPRGLPYGYTF. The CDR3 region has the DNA TGTGCCAGCAGTCCCAGGGGACTTCCCTATGGCTACACCTTC.